This note documents a single TCR beta chain sequence. This clone appeared a single time. Its antigen is not yet known. Per-base quality was not reported, and no clone a single base away is much larger than it. The CDR3 regions of human TCRbeta chains were analyzed by immunosequencing. The paper's processing steps were these. TCRs in the repertoires were compared against a reference library of SARS-CoV-2-specific TCRs that had been generated with the MIRA antigen-specificity platform. Breadth was defined as the fraction of unique TCRs that were SARS-CoV-2-associated. Depth was defined as the fraction of total T cells that were SARS-CoV-2-associated. Using the MIRA data, each spike-specific TCR was assigned both to the spike region to which the TCR was reactive and to a CD4 or CD8 class. Log10-transformed breadth and depth values were compared by one-way ANOVA with Sidak's multiple comparisons tests. TCRdb's version of the immuneACCESS table is confined to in-frame rearrangements and falls short of the full clone set. An unresolved V gene accounts for under half of the shortfall where checked; the remainder is of unknown origin. The V and J calls and clone size were taken over from that table, and D and trimming were inferred from the DNA. The sample table records 130,000 to 150,000 clones; approximately 90% of these occur just once. The leading ten clones occupy about 1.8% of the sample.

The data were taken from a study of T cell responses to AZD1222 COVID-19 vaccine (dated by TCRdb to about 2021). Notes on the research overall: A total of about 250 trial participants underwent TCR sequencing, of whom roughly 210 had received two doses of AZD1222 and some 25 had received two doses of the MenACWY control vaccine. Trial participants were enrolled by age into subgroups of 18-55, 56-69 and 70-plus years, and about 150, 27 and 61 TCR-sequenced participants, respectively, were included in these subgroups. General study outcomes and caveats: Because no samples from the day 14 peak response were available, repertoires could be characterized only after the peak T cell response. CD4 TCRs associated with the vaccine covered the entire spike protein, and the dominant responses were in regions 160-218 and 743-854. Only 5 to 7 AZD1222 recipients were SARS-CoV-2 seropositive at baseline, limiting conclusions about previously exposed vaccinees. After two AZD1222 doses, spike-specific TCR breadth and depth were significantly higher than at day 0 and than in MenACWY recipients. Most participants were white British and females outnumbered males, and the authors suggested that clonal diversity may have been underestimated. The 56-69-year group was small, and its depth increase did not reach significance, likely because of low power. Reportedly, almost half of the unique spike-specific TCRs recognized epitopes lying outside the regions that are mutated in the B.1.351 and B.1.1.7 variants.

According to the study, the label for this sample's time point signals: about 28 days (+/-7) after the second vaccine dose. AZD1222 recipients whose second dose came at about 4 weeks and those whose second dose came at about 12 weeks were combined into one group, since spike-specific TCR depth and breadth did not differ between the two schedules. Vaccinee samples were obtained from the UK trials COV001 and COV002, which included a single-blind randomized controlled phase 2/3 trial of AZD1222 (ChAdOx1 nCoV-19) in healthy adults. For TCRbeta chain sequencing, PBMC samples were collected from trial participants at day 0 and at day 28 after the second dose. The sequence was obtained from an adult who received the AZD1222 COVID-19 vaccine. The sequenced sample was peripheral blood, obtained 28 days after the second AZD1222 dose.

This receptor has the CDR3 CASSESVQGGGYF. The sequenced DNA: TGCGCCAGCAGTGAGTCGGTGCAGGGCGGAGGGTACTTC. The V gene is TRBV10-2 and the J gene is TRBJ2-7; the D gene is perhaps TRBD1 or TRBD2, each of them matching over 5 bases. The CDR3 contains 13 residues, cysteine and phenylalanine counted. The kept DNA is CDR3 alone, 39 bases in frame from the first base. Trimming at the junction amounts to 0 bases on V and 12 bases on J, and the germline ends lie 15 bases apart. The germline V gene provides CDR1 WSHSY and CDR2 SAAADI.